These T cell receptor beta chains were read from a single sample in a study of blood T cell repertoires in COVID-19. Some clones are missing from TCRdb's copy, which holds only in-frame ones; the method was immunoSEQ multiplex PCR. The sample has 90,000 to 150,000 clones, 65% to 80% seen once. Source material: peripheral blood. These receptors originate from a human donor with acute or convalescent COVID-19. The donor label of this sample is uncertain. The CDR3 runs from the conserved cysteine through the conserved F or W. Each record gives: clone size, D gene, V gene, J gene, CDR3 protein, CDR3 DNA. D genes are given only for firm matches. Size values are once, few and many counts, or a class for expanded clones, and some rows have none.

clone size: once; D gene: .; V gene: TRBV5-6; J gene: TRBJ2-1; CDR3 protein: CASSFRGALRNEQFF; CDR3 DNA: TGTGCCAGCAGCTTCCGGGGAGCCTTGAGGAATGAGCAGTTCTTC
clone size: .; D gene: TRBD1; V gene: TRBV25-1; J gene: TRBJ2-4; CDR3 protein: CASSEGTELAKNIQYF; CDR3 DNA: TGTGCCAGCAGTGAAGGGACAGAACTAGCCAAAAACATTCAGTACTTC
clone size: .; D gene: .; V gene: TRBV9; J gene: TRBJ2-7; CDR3 protein: CASSVQFDYEQYF; CDR3 DNA: TGTGCCAGCAGCGTTCAGTTCGACTACGAGCAGTACTTC
clone size: .; D gene: .; V gene: TRBV7-9; J gene: TRBJ2-5; CDR3 protein: CASSLGVKETQYF; CDR3 DNA: TGTGCCAGCAGCTTAGGAGTGAAAGAGACCCAGTACTTC
clone size: .; D gene: .; V gene: TRBV7-8; J gene: TRBJ1-3; CDR3 protein: CASSLAQPKLGDTIYF; CDR3 DNA: TGTGCCAGCAGCTTAGCTCAGCCAAAGTTGGGAGACACCATATATTTT
clone size: .; D gene: TRBD1; V gene: TRBV6-6; J gene: TRBJ1-1; CDR3 protein: CASTPPGTGNTEAFF; CDR3 DNA: TGTGCCAGCACCCCTCCGGGGACAGGGAACACTGAAGCTTTCTTT
clone size: .; D gene: .; V gene: TRBV15; J gene: TRBJ1-4; CDR3 protein: CATSRDRWEATNEKLFF; CDR3 DNA: TGTGCCACCAGCAGAGATCGGTGGGAGGCAACTAATGAAAAACTGTTTTTT
clone size: .; D gene: .; V gene: TRBV3-1/TRBV3-2; J gene: TRBJ1-5; CDR3 protein: CASSQGMRPQHF; CDR3 DNA: TGTGCCAGCAGCCAAGGAATGAGGCCCCAGCATTTT
clone size: .; D gene: TRBD1; V gene: TRBV7-8; J gene: TRBJ1-5; CDR3 protein: CASNDRGNQPQHF; CDR3 DNA: TGTGCCAGCAACGACAGGGGCAATCAGCCCCAGCATTTT
clone size: few; D gene: .; V gene: TRBV3-1/TRBV3-2; J gene: TRBJ1-1; CDR3 protein: CASSQLGGNTEAFF; CDR3 DNA: TGTGCCAGCAGCCAATTAGGAGGGAACACTGAAGCTTTCTTT
clone size: .; D gene: .; V gene: TRBV7-2; J gene: TRBJ1-2; CDR3 protein: CASSFTGSYGYTF; CDR3 DNA: TGTGCCAGCAGCTTCACAGGGAGCTATGGCTACACCTTC
clone size: .; D gene: TRBD1; V gene: TRBV3-1/TRBV3-2; J gene: TRBJ2-5; CDR3 protein: CASSLGTVAHETQYF; CDR3 DNA: TGTGCCAGCAGCCTCGGGACAGTCGCCCACGAGACCCAGTACTTC
clone size: .; D gene: .; V gene: TRBV2; J gene: TRBJ1-1; CDR3 protein: CASSEARGGTEAFF; CDR3 DNA: TGTGCCAGCAGTGAGGCTCGGGGTGGTACTGAAGCTTTCTTT